The 26 T cell receptor beta chains listed next were all sequenced from one sample in a study of shared T cell receptors in the human thymus. Produced via immunoSEQ multiplex PCR; TCRdb's table is partial and in-frame only. The data show hundreds of thousands of clones, 75% to 80% seen once. This sample was shared with a second study, whose subject was human thymus T cells.

Sequenced input: thymocytes. Source of these receptors: a boy in the first two years of life with a congenital heart defect.

The chain recombines TRBV7-6 with TRBJ2-5; 9 positions agree with TRBD2. This CDR3 contains 16 residues. Trimming at V came to 5 bases and at J to 4 bases, leaving 11 bases not matched to a gene. Germline V gene data show CDR1 as SGHVS and CDR2 as FNYEAQ. The CDR3 bases are TGTGCCAGCAGCGGCCAAAGCGGGAGGAGAGGAGAGACCCAGTACTTC. Translated: CASSGQSGRRGETQYF.

V and J are TRBV28 and TRBJ2-1; 9 bases match TRBD2. Germline V gives CDR1 MDHEN, CDR2 SYDVKM. V trimming: 3 bases; J trimming: 4 bases; junction bases outside the gene matches: 16. The CDR3 covers 19 residues. The CDR3 sequence is CASSFSGSLWTSVYNEQFF. As DNA, the CDR3 is TGTGCCAGCAGTTTCTCAGGGAGTCTATGGACTAGCGTTTACAATGAGCAGTTCTTC.

This chain uses TRBV7-8 with TRBJ2-2; tentatively, D is TRBD1 (6 bases). Germline V gives CDR1 SGHVS, CDR2 FQNEAQ. This CDR3 is 17 amino acids long. The V end lost 5 bases, the J end lost 1 base, and 17 bases lay between the germline ends. CDR3 DNA sequence: TGTGCCAGCAGCGCACAGGGCTATCACCGGAACACCGGGGAGCTGTTTTTT. It translates to CASSAQGYHRNTGELFF.

The rearrangement uses TRBV5-1 and TRBJ1-5; D call uncertain. V dropped 0 bases and J dropped 3 bases, with 7 bases sitting between them. This CDR3 region has 14 residues. CDR1 SGHRS and CDR2 YFSETQ come from the germline V gene. The CDR3 loop reads CASSLDSFNQPQHF. CDR3 in DNA: TGCGCCAGCAGCTTGGACAGCTTCAATCAGCCCCAGCATTTT.

J is TRBJ2-3 and V is TRBV5-6; TRBD1 agrees at 11 bases. Germline V gives CDR1 SGHDT, CDR2 YYEEEE. CDR3 length: 16 amino acids. V gave up 2 bases and J gave up 0 bases; unmatched junction bases: 2. The CDR3 loop reads CASSFGTGGSTDTQYF. The CDR3 nucleotides are TGTGCCAGCAGCTTTGGGACAGGGGGAAGCACAGATACGCAGTATTTT.

The chain uses TRBV28 and TRBJ1-1, with 9 nucleotides matching TRBD1. The CDR3 contains 14 residues. Trimming removed 2 bases from V and 8 bases from J; junction bases left unmatched: 6. Per germline, CDR1 MDHEN and CDR2 SYDVKM. The CDR3 DNA sequence: TGTGCCAGCAGTTTACCCCGGGACAGGGCCGAAGCTTTCTTT. Translating it yields CASSLPRDRAEAFF. Variable domain in full (rest from reference TRBV28 and TRBJ1-1): DVKVTQSSRYLVKRTGEKVFLECVQDMDHENMFWYRQDPGLGLRLIYFSYDVKMKEKGDIPEGYSVSREKKERFSLILESASTNQTSMYLCASSLPRDRAEAFFGQGTRLTVV.

The chain uses TRBV10-2 and TRBJ2-7, with TRBD2 as a possible D gene (5 bases). The CDR3 sequence is 14 residues long. Germline CDR1 is WSHSY and CDR2 is SAAADI. V gave up 2 bases and J gave up 3 bases, with 11 bases separating them. This CDR3 reads CASSEASGVYEQYF. The CDR3 DNA reads TGCGCCAGCAGTGAGGCGAGCGGAGTCTACGAGCAGTACTTC.

J is TRBJ2-7 and V is TRBV13, with no clear D. The V gene lost 5 bases and the J gene lost 2 bases, with 19 bases spanning the gap. Germline V gene data show CDR1 as PRHDT and CDR2 as FYEKMQ (reference sequence). This CDR3 is 16 amino acids long. The CDR3 here is CASSLQDSRHPYEQYF. CDR3 nucleotide sequence: TGTGCCAGCAGCCTACAAGACTCGCGGCACCCCTACGAGCAGTACTTC.

This chain joins TRBV4-2 and TRBJ2-1; 7 bases line up with TRBD2. Per the germline V gene, CDR1 is LGHNA and CDR2 is YNFKEQ. V trimming: 0 bases; J trimming: 5 bases; junction bases outside the gene matches: 10. There are 17 residues in the CDR3. The DNA of the CDR3 is TGTGCCAGCAGCCAAGATCAGGAGGGAGGGGCCCACAATGAGCAGTTCTTC. Its translation: CASSQDQEGGAHNEQFF.

The chain combines TRBV2 with TRBJ2-7, with D possibly TRBD2 on 6 matching bases. Between the trimmed V and J ends, which lost 5 bases and 2 bases, there was a span of 16 bases. The germline CDR1 and CDR2 sequences are SNHLY and FYNNEI. The CDR3 is made up of 15 amino acids. The CDR3 here is CASSPGLTGTYEQYF. The CDR3 DNA sequence: TGTGCCAGCAGTCCGGGACTTACCGGGACCTACGAGCAGTACTTC.

The chain recombines TRBV27 with TRBJ2-4, with 9 bases fitting TRBD1. The trim removed 6 bases at V and 4 bases at J, leaving 1 base unmatched. Germline CDR1 is MNHEY and CDR2 is SMNVEV (reference sequence). This CDR3 has 13 amino acids. The CDR3 DNA reads as TGTGCCAGCAGCGGGACAGGGAAAAACATTCAGTACTTC. It translates to CASSGTGKNIQYF.

The chain combines TRBV30 with TRBJ2-7; 10 bases line up with TRBD2. The CDR3 extends over 15 amino acids. From germline, CDR1 is GTSNPN and CDR2 SVGIG (reference sequence). V was clipped by 2 bases and J by 4 bases; unmatched bases: 8. The CDR3, as DNA: TGTGCCTGGAGTCCCAGCGGGAGGGCAGTTTACGAGCAGTACTTC. Translating gives CAWSPSGRAVYEQYF. The variable domain in full, completed from reference TRBV30 and TRBJ2-7, reads SQTIHQWPATLVQPVGSPLSLECTVEGTSNPNLYWYRQAAGRGLQLLFYSVGIGQISSEVPQNLSASRPQDRQFILSSKKLLLSDSGFYLCAWSPSGRAVYEQYFGPGTRLTVT.

CDR3 in amino acids: CASSFSLTFRPHMNTEAFF. The CDR3 nucleotides are TGTGCCAGCAGCTTTAGTTTGACATTCCGACCCCATATGAACACTGAAGCTTTCTTT. The chain recombines TRBV5-6 with TRBJ1-1; D not resolved. Between the trimmed V and J ends, which lost 2 bases and 0 bases, there was a span of 23 bases. Germline CDR1 SGHDT, CDR2 YYEEEE. The CDR3 is 19 residues long.

This clone appeared a few times. The chain has TRBV10-3 and TRBJ2-1, with D possibly TRBD2 on 6 matching bases. Trimming cost V 10 bases and J 5 bases, with 15 bases left between them. Looked up from germline, CDR1 is ENHRY and CDR2 is SYGVKD. The CDR3 is 13 residues long. The CDR3 spells CASNGLPHNEQFF. The CDR3 bases are TGTGCCAGTAACGGACTACCACACAATGAGCAGTTCTTC.

The chain joins TRBV6-6 to TRBJ1-1; 10 nucleotides align to TRBD1. Trimming removed 2 bases from V and 4 bases from J; junction bases left unmatched: 7. Germline V gene sequence: CDR1 MNHNY, CDR2 SVGAGI (reference sequence). The CDR3 loop spans 16 amino acids. CDR3 amino acids: CASSYTTGGEGTEAFF. CDR3 DNA: TGTGCCAGCAGTTACACGACAGGGGGCGAGGGCACTGAAGCTTTCTTT.

The chain links TRBV23-1 to TRBJ1-3, with 12 nucleotides matching TRBD1. TRBV23-1 belongs to the ORF category, with a function that is uncertain. The CDR3 is 18 amino acids. Trimming cost V 7 bases and J 3 bases; bases outside gene matches: 13. CDR3 residues: CASIIRLGTGGNGNTIYF. DNA of the CDR3: TGCGCCAGCATTATTAGACTCGGGACAGGGGGCAATGGAAACACCATATATTTT.

The V and J genes are TRBV27 and TRBJ2-7; D is perhaps TRBD2 (7 bases). V was shortened by 5 bases and J by 3 bases, with 29 bases between the two germline ends. This CDR3 region has 19 residues. From germline, CDR1 is MNHEY and CDR2 SMNVEV (reference sequence). CDR3 residues: CASSPGGLANRTPSYEQYF. The CDR3 DNA sequence: TGTGCCAGCAGTCCGGGGGGCCTCGCTAACCGAACCCCCAGCTACGAGCAGTACTTC.

This chain links TRBV5-6 with TRBJ1-3; D may be TRBD1 (6 bases). This CDR3 contains 14 residues. Trimming stripped 2 bases from V and 2 bases from J, with 8 bases between. Germline CDR1 reads SGHDT; CDR2 reads YYEEEE. The CDR3 region has the DNA TGTGCCAGCAGCTTACAGGGCCCTGGAAACACCATATATTTT. Amino acids: CASSLQGPGNTIYF. The variable domain in full, with the rest retrieved from reference TRBV5-6 and TRBJ1-3, is DAGVTQSPTHLIKTRGQQVTLRCSPKSGHDTVSWYQQALGQGPQFIFQYYEEEERQRGNFPDRFSGHQFPNYSSELNVNALLLGDSALYLCASSLQGPGNTIYFGEGSWLTVV.

The genes are TRBV27 and TRBJ2-3; 10 nucleotides match TRBD2. J lost 0 bases, V lost 8 bases, and 5 bases had no gene match. Germline V gene lookup returns CDR1 MNHEY and CDR2 SMNVEV (reference sequence). This CDR3 is built from 15 residues. Written as DNA, the CDR3 is TGTGCCAGCCACACTAGCGGGGCTAGCACAGATACGCAGTATTTT. This sequence encodes CASHTSGASTDTQYF.

The chain is built from TRBV4-3 and TRBJ2-5, with 10 nucleotides matching TRBD2. After removal of 0 bases from V and 4 bases from J, the junction contained 14 bases not matched to a gene. The CDR3 spans 19 residues. The germline gives CDR1 LGHNA, CDR2 YSLEER. The CDR3 here is CASSQDGLRASGRIETQYF. CDR3 DNA: TGCGCCAGCAGCCAAGATGGGTTGCGGGCTAGCGGGAGAATAGAGACCCAGTACTTC.

The V call is TRBV1, the J call TRBJ2-3; TRBD2 is the table's D call, not checked against the DNA. TRBV1 represents a pseudogene. This CDR3 is 14 amino acids long. CDR3 sequence: CTNTGTSPPDTQYF. CDR3 nucleotides: TGCACCAATACCGGGACTAGCCCCCCAGATACGCAGTATTTT.

The V gene is TRBV7-9, the J gene TRBJ1-1, with D possibly TRBD1 on 5 matching bases. The ends were cut back, 2 bases at V and 6 bases at J, with 16 bases in the middle. Germline V gene data show CDR1 as SEHNR and CDR2 as FQNEAQ (reference sequence). CDR3 length: 15 amino acids. The DNA for the CDR3 is TGTGCCAGCAGCTTATCCGACCGACAGTGGCCTGAAGCTTTCTTT. Its translation is CASSLSDRQWPEAFF.

This clone was counted between two and nine times. The rearrangement links TRBV4-2 to TRBJ1-1; 9 nucleotides match TRBD1. This CDR3 region has 18 residues. Germline V lookup: CDR1 LGHNA, CDR2 YNFKEQ. J lost 0 bases, V lost 2 bases, and 10 bases had no gene match. DNA for the CDR3: TGTGCCAGCAGCCAACCACAGGGGGCTCCCCCCATGAACACTGAAGCTTTCTTT. It translates to CASSQPQGAPPMNTEAFF.

This chain connects TRBV30 to TRBJ2-7, with TRBD2 matching over 9 bases. Trimming at V came to 1 base and at J to 5 bases, leaving 12 bases not matched to a gene. This CDR3 has 16 residues. Per the germline V gene, CDR1 is GTSNPN and CDR2 is SVGIG (reference sequence). Written as DNA, the CDR3 is TGTGCCTGGAGTGGGGGGTGGGGGACTAGCATCCACGAGCAGTACTTC. Protein: CAWSGGWGTSIHEQYF.

This sequence joins TRBV6-1 and TRBJ1-1, with 7 bases lining up with TRBD1. With 8 bases clipped from V and 9 bases from J, the junction kept 3 bases outside the gene matches. Germline V CDR1 and CDR2: MNHNS, SASEGT. There are 10 residues in the CDR3. CDR3 DNA sequence: TGTGCCAGCGCCAGGGGGAAAGCTTTCTTT. Translated: CASARGKAFF.

The rearrangement links TRBV10-1 to TRBJ1-5; weak D call: TRBD1 (6 bases). The CDR3 spans 15 residues. V shed 2 bases and J shed 1 base, with 9 bases lying between them. CDR1 WNHNN and CDR2 SYGVQD come from the germline V gene (reference sequence). The CDR3 sequence is CASSEGRGSNQPQHF. The CDR3 DNA reads TGCGCCAGCAGTGAGGGCAGGGGAAGCAATCAGCCCCAGCATTTT.